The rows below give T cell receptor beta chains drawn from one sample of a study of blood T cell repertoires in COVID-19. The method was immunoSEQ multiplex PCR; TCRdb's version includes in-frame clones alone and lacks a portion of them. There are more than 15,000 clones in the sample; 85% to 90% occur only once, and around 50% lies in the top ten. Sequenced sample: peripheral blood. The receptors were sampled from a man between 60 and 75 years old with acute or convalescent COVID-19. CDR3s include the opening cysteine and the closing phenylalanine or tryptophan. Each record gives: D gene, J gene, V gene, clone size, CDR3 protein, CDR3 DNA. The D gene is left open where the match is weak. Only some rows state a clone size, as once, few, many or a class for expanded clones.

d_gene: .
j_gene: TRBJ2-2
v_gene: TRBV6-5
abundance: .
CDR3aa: CAAGISNTGELFF
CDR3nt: TGTGCCGCAGGGATATCGAACACCGGGGAGCTGTTTTTT

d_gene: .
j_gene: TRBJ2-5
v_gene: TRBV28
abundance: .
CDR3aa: CASGLAGEVETQYF
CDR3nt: TGTGCCAGCGGTCTCGCAGGGGAAGTAGAGACCCAGTACTTC

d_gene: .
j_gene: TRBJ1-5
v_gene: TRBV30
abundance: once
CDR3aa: CAWSVGGGVRQPQHF
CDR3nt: TGTGCCTGGAGTGTAGGGGGTGGGGTCCGGCAGCCCCAGCATTTT

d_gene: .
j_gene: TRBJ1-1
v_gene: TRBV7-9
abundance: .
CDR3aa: CASSLEATANTEAFF
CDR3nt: TGTGCCAGCAGCTTAGAAGCGACAGCGAACACTGAAGCTTTCTTT

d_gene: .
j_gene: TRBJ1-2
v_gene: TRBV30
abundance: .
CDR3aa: CALGITGEGYTF
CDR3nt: TGTGCCCTCGGAATAACAGGTGAAGGCTACACCTTC

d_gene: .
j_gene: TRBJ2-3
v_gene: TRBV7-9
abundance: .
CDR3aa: CASSSNLGGGTDTQYF
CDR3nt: TGTGCCAGCAGCAGCAACCTGGGAGGGGGAACAGATACGCAGTATTTT

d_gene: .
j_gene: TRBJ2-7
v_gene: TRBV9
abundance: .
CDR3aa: CASSATGRGEQYF
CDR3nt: TGTGCCAGCAGCGCTACAGGGAGGGGCGAGCAGTACTTC

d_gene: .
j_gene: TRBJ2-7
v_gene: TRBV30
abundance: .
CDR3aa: CAWSPTSYEQYF
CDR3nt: TGTGCCTGGAGCCCCACATCCTACGAGCAGTACTTC

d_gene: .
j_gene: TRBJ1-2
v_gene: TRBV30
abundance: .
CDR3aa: CAWKAGGLSEFPTF
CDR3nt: TGTGCCTGGAAGGCGGGCGGCTTATCGGAGTTTCCCACCTTC

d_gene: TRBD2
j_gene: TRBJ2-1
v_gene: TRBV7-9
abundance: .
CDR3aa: CASSTYSGSSYNEQFF
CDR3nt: TGTGCCAGCAGCACCTATAGCGGGAGCTCCTACAATGAGCAGTTCTTC

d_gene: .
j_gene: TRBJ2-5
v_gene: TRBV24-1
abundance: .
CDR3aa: CATLRRLGKETQYF
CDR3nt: TGTGCCACCCTCCGGAGGTTGGGGAAAGAGACCCAGTACTTC

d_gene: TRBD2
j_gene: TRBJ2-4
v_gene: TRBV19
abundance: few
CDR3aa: CASSIVGLAVSGGDPKNIQYF
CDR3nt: TGTGCCAGTAGTATAGTAGGGTTGGCTGTTAGCGGGGGCGATCCCAAAAACATTCAGTACTTC

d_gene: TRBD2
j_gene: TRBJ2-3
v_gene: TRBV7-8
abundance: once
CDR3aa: CASSSTSGSEDTQYF
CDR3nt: TGTGCCAGCAGCTCGACTAGCGGGAGTGAAGATACGCAGTATTTT

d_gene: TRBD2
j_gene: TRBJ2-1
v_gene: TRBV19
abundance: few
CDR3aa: CASSIRSGWNEQFF
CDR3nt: TGTGCCAGTAGTATACGTAGCGGGTGGAATGAGCAGTTCTTC

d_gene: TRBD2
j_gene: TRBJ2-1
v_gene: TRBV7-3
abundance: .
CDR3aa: CASSLKLRENSEQFF
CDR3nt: TGTGCCAGCAGCTTAAAATTGCGGGAGAATAGTGAGCAGTTCTTC

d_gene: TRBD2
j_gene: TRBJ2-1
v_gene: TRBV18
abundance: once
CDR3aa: CASSPPSGFSYNEQFF
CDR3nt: TGTGCCAGCTCACCCCCTAGCGGCTTCTCCTACAATGAGCAGTTCTTC

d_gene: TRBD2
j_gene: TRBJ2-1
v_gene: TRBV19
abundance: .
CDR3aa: CASSRPGLAGGGSYNEQFF
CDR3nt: TGTGCCAGTAGCCGACCGGGACTAGCGGGAGGGGGCTCCTACAATGAGCAGTTCTTC

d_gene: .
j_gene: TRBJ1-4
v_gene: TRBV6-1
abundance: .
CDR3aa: CASSELGGGEKLFF
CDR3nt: TGTGCCAGCAGTGAATTGGGGGGGGGCGAAAAACTGTTTTTT

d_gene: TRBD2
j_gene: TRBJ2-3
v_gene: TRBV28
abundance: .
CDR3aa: CASSFSPLAANTDTQYF
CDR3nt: TGTGCCAGCAGTTTTTCCCCCCTAGCGGCCAACACAGATACGCAGTATTTT